The present TCR beta chain was sequenced within a study of shared clonotypes between healthy human individuals. CD45RO-negative CD8 cells positively selected for CCR7 made up the naive population, which excluded terminally differentiated effector memory CD45RA+ cells. TCRdb's table, derived via immunoSEQ multiplex PCR, lists solely in-frame clones and lacks some. The sample yields about 680,000 clones, 92% seen once. The CDR3 is made up of 11 amino acids. Germline lookup yields CDR1 DFQATT and CDR2 SNEGSKA (reference sequence). The sample consisted of naive CD8+ T cells sorted from blood. This chain uses TRBV20-1 with TRBJ2-1, with D unclear. The origin of this receptor is a man aged 25 to 40 in good health. CDR3 nucleotides: TGCAGCGAGTCTCTTGGCAATGAGCAGTTCTTC. It is translated as CSESLGNEQFF.